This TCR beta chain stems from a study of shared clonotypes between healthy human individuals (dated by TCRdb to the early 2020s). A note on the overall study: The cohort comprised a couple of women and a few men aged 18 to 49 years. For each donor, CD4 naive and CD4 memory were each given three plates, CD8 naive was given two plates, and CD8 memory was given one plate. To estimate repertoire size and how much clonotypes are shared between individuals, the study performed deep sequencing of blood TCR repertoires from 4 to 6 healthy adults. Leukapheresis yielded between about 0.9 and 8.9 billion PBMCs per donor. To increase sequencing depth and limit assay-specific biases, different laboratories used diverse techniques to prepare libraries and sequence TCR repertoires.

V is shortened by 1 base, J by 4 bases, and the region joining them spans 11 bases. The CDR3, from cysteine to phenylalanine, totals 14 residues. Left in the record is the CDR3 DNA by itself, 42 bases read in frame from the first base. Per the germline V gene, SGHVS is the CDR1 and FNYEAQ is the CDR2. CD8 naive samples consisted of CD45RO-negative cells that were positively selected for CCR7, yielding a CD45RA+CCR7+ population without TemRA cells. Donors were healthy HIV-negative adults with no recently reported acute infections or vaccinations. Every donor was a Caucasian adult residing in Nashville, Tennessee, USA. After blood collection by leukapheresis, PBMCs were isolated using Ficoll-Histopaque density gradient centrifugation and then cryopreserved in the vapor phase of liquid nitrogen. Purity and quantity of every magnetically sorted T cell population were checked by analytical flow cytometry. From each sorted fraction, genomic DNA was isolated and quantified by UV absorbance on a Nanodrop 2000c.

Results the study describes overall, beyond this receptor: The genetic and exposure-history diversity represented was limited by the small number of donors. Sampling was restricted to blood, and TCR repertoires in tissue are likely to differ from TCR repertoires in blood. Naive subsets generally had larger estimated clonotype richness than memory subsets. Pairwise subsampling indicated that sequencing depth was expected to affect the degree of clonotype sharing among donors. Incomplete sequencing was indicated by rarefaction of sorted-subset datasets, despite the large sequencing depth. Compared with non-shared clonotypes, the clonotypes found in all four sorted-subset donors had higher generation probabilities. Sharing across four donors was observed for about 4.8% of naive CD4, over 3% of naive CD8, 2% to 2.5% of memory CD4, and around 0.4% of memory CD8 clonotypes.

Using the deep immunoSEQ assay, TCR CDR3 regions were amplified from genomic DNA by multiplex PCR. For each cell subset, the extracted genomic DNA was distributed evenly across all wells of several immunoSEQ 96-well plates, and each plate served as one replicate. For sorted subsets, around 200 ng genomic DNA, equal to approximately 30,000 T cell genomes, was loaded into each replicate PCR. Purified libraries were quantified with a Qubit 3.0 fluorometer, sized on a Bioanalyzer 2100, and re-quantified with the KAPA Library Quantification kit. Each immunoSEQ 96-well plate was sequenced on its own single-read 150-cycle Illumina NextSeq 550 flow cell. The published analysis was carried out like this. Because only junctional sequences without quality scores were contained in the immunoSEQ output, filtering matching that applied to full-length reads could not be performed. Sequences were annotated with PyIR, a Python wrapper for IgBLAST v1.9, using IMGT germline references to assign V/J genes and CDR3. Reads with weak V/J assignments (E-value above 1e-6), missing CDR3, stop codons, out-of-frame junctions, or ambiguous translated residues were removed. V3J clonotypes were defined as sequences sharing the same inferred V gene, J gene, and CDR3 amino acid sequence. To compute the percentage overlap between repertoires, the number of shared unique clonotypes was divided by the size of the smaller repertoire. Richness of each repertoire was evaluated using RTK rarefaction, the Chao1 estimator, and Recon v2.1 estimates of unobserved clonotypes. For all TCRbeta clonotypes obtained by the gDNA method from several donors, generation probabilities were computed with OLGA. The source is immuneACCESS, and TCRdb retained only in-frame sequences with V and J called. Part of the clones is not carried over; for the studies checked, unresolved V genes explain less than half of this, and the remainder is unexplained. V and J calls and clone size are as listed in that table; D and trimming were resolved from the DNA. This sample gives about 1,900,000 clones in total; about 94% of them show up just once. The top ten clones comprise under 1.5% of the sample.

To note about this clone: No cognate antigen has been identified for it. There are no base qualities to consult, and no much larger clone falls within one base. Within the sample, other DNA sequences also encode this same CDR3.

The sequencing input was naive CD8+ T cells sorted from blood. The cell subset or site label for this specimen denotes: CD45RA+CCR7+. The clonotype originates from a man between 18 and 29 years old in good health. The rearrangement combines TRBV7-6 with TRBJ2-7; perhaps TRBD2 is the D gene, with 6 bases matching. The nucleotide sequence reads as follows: TGTGCCAGCAGCTTAGGGTCGGGGACTTACGAGCAGTACTTC. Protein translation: CASSLGSGTYEQYF.